This T cell receptor (beta chain) was retrieved from a study of beta chain features in type 1 diabetes (dated by TCRdb to the late 2010s). General notes on the study: No differences in mean age, gender distribution, total cell number or subset yield were found between patients and healthy donors. Across all samples, 107,917,701 sorted cells were examined, and cell number per subset correlated strongly with RNA yield. In the study, recently diagnosed type 1 diabetes patients and matched healthy donors were compared on the TCRB repertoires of their sorted circulating CD4+ T cell subsets. Regulatory and stem cell-like memory subsets were obtained from only 8 patients and roughly eight healthy donors, while naive and central memory subsets were obtained from all 30 or so donors. Study-wide conclusions, independent of this receptor: Patients with type 1 diabetes made fewer insertions and deleted more nucleotides at VDJ recombination sites, implying thymic rearrangement abnormalities. Because cDNA was sequenced instead of genomic DNA, highly expressing activated cells could be over-represented, though the groups showed no difference in activation or CD3 levels. HLA sub-analyses involved small numbers of individuals, so any influence of HLA type on TCRB rearrangement remained unresolved. In all four CD4+ subsets, TCRB CDR3 length was moderately but significantly shorter in type 1 diabetes patients. Shorter templates might have been favored by PCR, but patient and control samples were amplified and corrected together, so both groups would have been affected equally by any skew. Naive, central memory and regulatory TCRB repertoires appeared to be more similar among patients than among healthy donors.

Each donor gave one peripheral blood draw, roughly 110 mL on average, collected into heparinised tubes. Using a panel that included CD45RO, CCR7, CD25, CD127, CD95 and CD27, naive, central memory, regulatory and stem cell-like memory CD4+ T cells were sorted on a BD FACSAria II. Purity was above 98% for every sorted population. PBMCs were separated immediately by Lymphoprep density gradient centrifugation and were stained directly, without being cultured. So that batch effects would be minimized, each experiment stained and sorted samples in pairs, pairing one healthy donor with one patient. The High Capacity cDNA Reverse Transcription Kit was used to reverse transcribe all of the isolated RNA, meaning that expressed TCRB transcripts were what got sequenced. Naive, central memory and regulatory T cell samples underwent deep immunoSEQ sequencing, averaging roughly 3.4 million total reads per sample. Sorted cells were lysed in RLT buffer, and RNA was extracted using DNase-treated RNeasy Micro or Mini kits according to cell number. To prevent cross-contamination, every cell subset was processed on its own, while patient and healthy donor samples were processed together. TCRB sequences were amplified from cDNA with the immunoSEQ multiplex PCR, producing 87-bp fragments spanning the CDR3 region. Sequencing of the amplicons was done on the Illumina HiSeq platform. The published analysis was carried out like this. Synthetic template baselines were used to correct PCR bias computationally, reads within Hamming distance 2 were collapsed, and singletons that could not be merged were discarded. By aligning reads against IMGT, V, D and J genes, CDR3 length, and insertions or deletions at six rearrangement sites were assigned. Clonotype counts were normalized to sorted cell number within each subset before computing true diversity and Gini coefficients with the tcR R package. The overlap coefficient, calculated on TCRB nucleotide sequences, was used to measure repertoire sharing. Out-of-frame TCRB sequences from naive cells were analyzed as a proxy for the pre-selection repertoire. TCRdb retrieved this table from immuneACCESS and kept in-frame rearrangements only. Not all clones are present; in checked studies, unresolved V genes account for under half, and no reason is known for the remainder. That table furnishes V, J and clone size, whereas the DNA furnished D and trimming. This sample has some 700,000 clones in its table, and 10% to 15% of those were observed once. Approximately 0.021% of the sample lies in the top ten.

This clone was seen only a few times. Which antigen it targets is not known. No per-base quality is available; no much larger clone lies one base away. V is clipped by 6 bases and J by 6 bases, and the sequence between their germline boundaries is 11 bases long. Reading from cysteine to phenylalanine, the CDR3 counts 12 amino acids. CDR3 DNA is the only sequence kept; it has 36 bases, read in frame from the first base. Looking up the germline V gene yields CDR1 ENHRY and CDR2 SYGVKD. Here the chain combines TRBV10-3 and TRBJ1-2; 6 matching bases give a weak D call of TRBD1. The sample was naive CD4+ T cells from blood. What the cell subset or site label conveys for this sample: true naive CD4+ T cells. This clonotype was obtained from a man aged 18 to 35 with type 1 diabetes. The nucleotide sequence is TGTGCCATCAGCGCACAGGGTAATGGCTACACCTTC. Its product reads: CAISAQGNGYTF.